These T cell receptor beta chains were read from a single sample in a study of OX40 agonist ivuxolimab in advanced cancers. Some clones are missing from TCRdb's copy, which holds only in-frame ones; the method was immunoSEQ multiplex PCR. The sample has over 75,000 clones, around 91% seen once. The sample in question was CD4+ or CD8+ T cells sorted from blood, obtained in a trial of the OX40 agonist ivuxolimab. The receptors originated from an adult with an advanced solid tumor such as melanoma, head and neck, liver or kidney cancer. The CDR3 runs from the conserved cysteine through the conserved F or W. D genes are given only for firm matches. Rows give clone size only sometimes, using once, few, many, or a class for an expanded clone.

d_call	v_call	clone_size	j_call	cdr3_aa	cdr3_nt
-	TRBV9	-	TRBJ2-3	CASSIRETASTDTQYF	TGTGCCAGCAGCATCCGGGAGACGGCTAGCACAGATACGCAGTATTTT
-	TRBV18	-	TRBJ2-2	CASSPQWELFF	TGTGCCAGCTCACCCCAATGGGAGCTGTTTTTT
TRBD1	TRBV6-4	-	TRBJ1-2	CASSPTGRDGYTF	TGTGCCAGCAGTCCGACAGGGAGGGATGGCTACACCTTC
TRBD2	TRBV2	-	TRBJ2-7	CASREREVTWVRNEQYF	TGTGCCAGCAGGGAGCGGGAGGTCACGTGGGTCAGAAACGAGCAGTACTTC
TRBD1	TRBV18	-	TRBJ2-7	CASSQRGQGLNEQYF	TGTGCCAGCTCACAGCGCGGACAGGGTTTAAACGAGCAGTACTTC
TRBD1	TRBV2	-	TRBJ1-4	CASSDIQGSNEKLFF	TGTGCCAGCAGTGACATACAGGGGTCTAATGAAAAACTGTTTTTT
-	TRBV7-2	-	TRBJ1-2	CASSFKVVGGYTF	TGTGCCAGCAGCTTCAAGGTGGTGGGAGGCTACACCTTC
-	TRBV9	-	TRBJ2-2	CASSVGGNTGELFF	TGTGCCAGCAGCGTAGGTGGCAACACCGGGGAGCTGTTTTTT
-	TRBV4-3	many	TRBJ1-4	CASSQDRAANEKLFF	TGCGCCAGCAGCCAAGATCGGGCAGCGAATGAAAAACTGTTTTTT
-	TRBV7-2	-	TRBJ1-3	CASSFPGNTIYF	TGTGCCAGCAGCTTCCCTGGAAACACCATATATTTT
-	TRBV4-3	-	TRBJ2-3	CASSQDLVMAGGTDTQYF	TGCGCCAGCAGCCAAGATCTGGTCATGGCAGGGGGCACAGATACGCAGTATTTT
TRBD1	TRBV7-9	-	TRBJ1-3	CASSLPGQGSGNTIYF	TGTGCCAGCAGCTTACCTGGACAGGGGTCCGGAAACACCATATATTTT
-	TRBV30	once	TRBJ1-1	CAHQGRGNTEAFF	TGTGCCCACCAAGGACGGGGGAACACTGAAGCTTTCTTT
-	TRBV2	-	TRBJ1-4	CASGRAMNEKLFF	TGTGCCAGCGGAAGGGCCATGAATGAAAAACTGTTTTTT
TRBD2	TRBV5-6	few	TRBJ2-2	CASSLKGTSNTGELFF	TGTGCCAGCAGCTTGAAAGGGACTAGCAACACCGGGGAGCTGTTTTTT
-	TRBV4-3	many	TRBJ1-2	CASSQDQGRGLYGYTF	TGCGCCAGCAGCCAAGATCAGGGCAGGGGTCTCTATGGCTACACCTTC
-	TRBV7-2	-	TRBJ2-7	CASSLASVLSYEQYF	TGTGCCAGCAGCTTAGCGTCAGTGCTCTCCTACGAGCAGTACTTC
-	TRBV30	-	TRBJ2-1	CAWRGGLDPYNEQFF	TGTGCCTGGAGGGGGGGACTTGATCCATACAATGAGCAGTTCTTC
-	TRBV18	-	TRBJ1-5	CASSPSGDNQPQHF	TGTGCCAGCTCACCATCAGGGGACAATCAGCCCCAGCATTTT
-	TRBV21-1	-	TRBJ2-3	CASSNLADCPDTQYF	TGTGCCAGCAGCAATTTGGCAGATTGTCCAGATACGCAGTATTTT
-	TRBV19	few	TRBJ1-5	CASIQVGGSNQPQHF	TGTGCCAGTATTCAAGTTGGGGGAAGCAATCAGCCCCAGCATTTT
-	TRBV5-6	-	TRBJ2-5	CASSLYGLETQYF	TGTGCCAGCAGCTTGTATGGGTTGGAGACCCAGTACTTC
-	TRBV27	-	TRBJ1-2	CATRGAGGGYTF	TGTGCCACCCGGGGGGCTGGGGGCGGCTACACCTTC
-	TRBV23-1	-	TRBJ2-3	CASNGGAVRTDTQYF	TGCGCCAGCAATGGGGGGGCGGTACGCACAGATACGCAGTATTTT
TRBD1	TRBV9	-	TRBJ1-3	CASSILDRGGNTIYF	TGTGCCAGCAGCATCTTGGACAGGGGGGGAAACACCATATATTTT
TRBD2	TRBV7-6	-	TRBJ2-2	CASSSGLAGGGTGELFF	TGTGCCAGCAGCTCTGGACTAGCGGGAGGTGGGACCGGGGAGCTGTTTTTT
-	TRBV9	-	TRBJ2-1	CASSTLNARSYNEQFF	TGTGCCAGCAGCACCCTGAACGCGCGCTCCTACAATGAGCAGTTCTTC
-	TRBV25-1	few	TRBJ1-1	CASRAGNTEAFF	TGTGCCAGCAGGGCTGGGAACACTGAAGCTTTCTTT
-	TRBV9	-	TRBJ1-3	CASSGPATGNTIYF	TGTGCCAGCAGCGGGCCAGCTACTGGAAACACCATATATTTT
TRBD1	TRBV2	-	TRBJ2-3	CASTITGVDTQYF	TGTGCCAGCACTATAACAGGGGTAGATACGCAGTATTTT
-	TRBV28	-	TRBJ1-4	CASSLQGATTNEKLFF	TGTGCCAGCAGTTTACAAGGGGCCACAACTAATGAAAAACTGTTTTTT
-	TRBV9	-	TRBJ2-2	CASSVAAATGELFF	TGTGCCAGCAGCGTAGCTGCGGCGACCGGGGAGCTGTTTTTT
-	TRBV27	-	TRBJ1-2	CASSLSSDPGRYGYTF	TGTGCCAGCAGTTTATCGTCTGACCCGGGAAGGTATGGCTACACCTTC
TRBD1	TRBV11-3	few	TRBJ1-4	CASSLGQSNEKLFF	TGTGCCAGCAGCCTGGGACAGTCTAATGAAAAACTGTTTTTT
-	TRBV7-2	-	TRBJ2-2	CASSLRLGAGELFF	TGTGCCAGCAGCCTCCGCTTGGGGGCCGGGGAGCTGTTTTTT
-	TRBV5-6	-	TRBJ1-5	CASIDTYSNQPQHF	TGTGCCAGCATTGACACGTATAGCAATCAGCCCCAGCATTTT
TRBD2	TRBV7-2	-	TRBJ2-5	CASSLGKGREGPETQYF	TGTGCCAGCAGCTTAGGAAAGGGGCGGGAGGGCCCGGAGACCCAGTACTTC
TRBD2	TRBV4-1	-	TRBJ2-3	CASSRLAGSTDTQYF	TGCGCCAGCAGCAGACTAGCGGGAAGCACAGATACGCAGTATTTT
-	TRBV19	-	TRBJ1-5	CASSIRGSGNQPQHF	TGTGCCAGTAGTATCAGGGGTTCGGGCAATCAGCCCCAGCATTTT
TRBD2	TRBV5-1	few	TRBJ2-5	CASSLASGGTRETQYF	TGCGCCAGCAGCTTGGCCTCGGGAGGGACGAGGGAGACCCAGTACTTC
-	TRBV27	-	TRBJ1-1	CASSSPYTEAFF	TGTGCCAGCAGTTCCCCCTACACTGAAGCTTTCTTT
-	TRBV11-2	-	TRBJ2-7	CASSFGATNGYEQYF	TGTGCCAGCAGCTTTGGGGCGACAAACGGCTACGAGCAGTACTTC
-	TRBV11-2	-	TRBJ1-5	CASSLGNSNQPQHF	TGTGCCAGCAGCTTAGGGAATAGCAATCAGCCCCAGCATTTT
TRBD1	TRBV11-1	-	TRBJ2-1	CASSSPGQVNNEQFF	TGTGCCAGCAGCTCCCCGGGACAGGTGAACAATGAGCAGTTCTTC
TRBD2	TRBV7-2	-	TRBJ2-5	CASTIAGGIETQYF	TGTGCCAGCACTATAGCGGGAGGGATCGAGACCCAGTACTTC
-	TRBV27	once	TRBJ2-3	CASSASSDLGTDTQYF	TGTGCCAGCAGTGCCTCTAGCGACCTAGGGACAGATACGCAGTATTTT
-	TRBV7-2	-	TRBJ2-7	CASSLVGLSYEQYF	TGTGCCAGCAGCTTAGTGGGACTCTCCTACGAGCAGTACTTC
-	TRBV27	-	TRBJ2-3	CASSRADTDTQYF	TGTGCCAGCAGTCGGGCCGACACAGATACGCAGTATTTT